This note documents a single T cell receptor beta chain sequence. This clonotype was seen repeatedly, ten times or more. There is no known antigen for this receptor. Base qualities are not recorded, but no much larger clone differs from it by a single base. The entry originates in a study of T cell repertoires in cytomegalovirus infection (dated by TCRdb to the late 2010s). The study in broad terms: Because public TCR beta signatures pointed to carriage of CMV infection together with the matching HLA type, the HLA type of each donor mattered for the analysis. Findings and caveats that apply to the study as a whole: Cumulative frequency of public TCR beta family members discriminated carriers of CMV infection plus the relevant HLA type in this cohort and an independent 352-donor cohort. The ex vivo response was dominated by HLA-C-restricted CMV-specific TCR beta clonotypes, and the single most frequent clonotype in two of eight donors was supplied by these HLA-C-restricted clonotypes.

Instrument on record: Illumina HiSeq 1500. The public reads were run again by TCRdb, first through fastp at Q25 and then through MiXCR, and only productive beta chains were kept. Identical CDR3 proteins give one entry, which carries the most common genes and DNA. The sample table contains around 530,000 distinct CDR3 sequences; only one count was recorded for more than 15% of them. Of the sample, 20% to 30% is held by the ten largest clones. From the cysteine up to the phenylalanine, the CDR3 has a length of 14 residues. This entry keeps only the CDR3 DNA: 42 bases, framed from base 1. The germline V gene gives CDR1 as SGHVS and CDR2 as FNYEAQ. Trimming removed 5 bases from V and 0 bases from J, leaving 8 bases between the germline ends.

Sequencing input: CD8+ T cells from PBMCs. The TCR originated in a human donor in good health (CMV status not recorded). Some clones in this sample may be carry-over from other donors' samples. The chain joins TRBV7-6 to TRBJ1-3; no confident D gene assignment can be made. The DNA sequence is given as TGTGCCAGCAGCCTGCTCTACTCTGGAAACACCATATATTTT. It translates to CASSLLYSGNTIYF.